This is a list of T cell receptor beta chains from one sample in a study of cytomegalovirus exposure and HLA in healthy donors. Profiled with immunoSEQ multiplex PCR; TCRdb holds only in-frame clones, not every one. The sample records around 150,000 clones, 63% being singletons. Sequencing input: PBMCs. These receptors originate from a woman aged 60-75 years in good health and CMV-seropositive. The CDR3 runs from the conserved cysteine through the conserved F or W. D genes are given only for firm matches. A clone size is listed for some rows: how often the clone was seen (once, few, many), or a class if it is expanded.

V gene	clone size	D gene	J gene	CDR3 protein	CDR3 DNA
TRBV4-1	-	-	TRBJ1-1	CASSHPAGTPNTEAFF	TGCGCCAGCAGCCACCCCGCCGGGACACCGAACACTGAAGCTTTCTTT
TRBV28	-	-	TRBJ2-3	CASSPWRGFTDTQYF	TGTGCCAGCAGTCCATGGAGGGGATTCACAGATACGCAGTATTTT
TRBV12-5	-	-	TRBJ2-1	CASGLVTDEQFF	TGTGCTAGTGGTTTGGTCACAGATGAGCAGTTCTTC
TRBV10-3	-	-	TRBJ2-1	CAISGGAGTYNEQFF	TGTGCCATCAGTGGAGGAGCGGGGACATACAATGAGCAGTTCTTC
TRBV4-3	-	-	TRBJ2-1	CASSLSRVNEQFF	TGCGCCAGCAGCCTTTCCAGGGTGAATGAGCAGTTCTTC
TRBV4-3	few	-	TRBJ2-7	CASSQDLGGTYEQYF	TGCGCCAGCAGCCAAGATCTGGGGGGGACATACGAGCAGTACTTC
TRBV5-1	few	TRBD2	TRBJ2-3	CASSLGSGSHVATQYF	TGCGCCAGCAGCTTGGGTAGCGGGAGTCATGTCGCGACGCAGTATTTT
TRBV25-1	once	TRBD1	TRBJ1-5	CASSGGDRASNQPQHF	TGTGCCAGCAGTGGGGGGGACAGGGCTAGCAATCAGCCCCAGCATTTT
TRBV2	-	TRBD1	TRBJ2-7	CASSWDSPTSYEQYF	TGTGCCAGCAGTTGGGACAGTCCAACATCCTACGAGCAGTACTTC
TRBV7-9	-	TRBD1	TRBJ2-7	CASSLAPGQGPYEQYF	TGTGCCAGCAGCTTAGCCCCGGGACAGGGCCCCTACGAGCAGTACTTC
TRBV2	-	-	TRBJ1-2	CASSGVNGYTF	TGTGCCAGCTCGGGGGTTAATGGCTACACCTTC
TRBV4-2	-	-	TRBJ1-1	CASSPNLMNTEAFF	TGTGCCAGCAGCCCGAACCTAATGAACACTGAAGCTTTCTTT
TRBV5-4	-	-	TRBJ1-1	CASSSGLDNTEAFF	TGTGCCAGCAGCTCGGGTCTGGATAACACTGAAGCTTTCTTT
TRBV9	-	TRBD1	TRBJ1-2	CASSPRQGNYGYTF	TGTGCCAGCAGCCCTCGACAGGGAAACTATGGCTACACCTTC
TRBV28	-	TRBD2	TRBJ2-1	CASTTAGTPYNEQFF	TGTGCCAGCACCACAGCGGGGACCCCCTACAATGAGCAGTTCTTC
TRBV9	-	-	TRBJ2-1	CASSVASGLYNEQFF	TGTGCCAGCAGCGTCGCGAGCGGACTATACAATGAGCAGTTCTTC
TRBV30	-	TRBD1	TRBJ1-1	CAWSGTRDRDTEAFF	TGTGCCTGGAGTGGTACTAGGGACAGGGACACTGAAGCTTTCTTT
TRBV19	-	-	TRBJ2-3	CASSPTSTDTQYF	TGTGCCAGTAGTCCGACTAGCACAGATACGCAGTATTTT
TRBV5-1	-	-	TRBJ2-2	CASSLGLSNTGELFF	TGCGCCAGCAGCTTGGGACTGTCGAACACCGGGGAGCTGTTTTTT
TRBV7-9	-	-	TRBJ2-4	CASSSRGIQYF	TGTGCCAGCAGTTCAAGGGGCATTCAGTACTTC